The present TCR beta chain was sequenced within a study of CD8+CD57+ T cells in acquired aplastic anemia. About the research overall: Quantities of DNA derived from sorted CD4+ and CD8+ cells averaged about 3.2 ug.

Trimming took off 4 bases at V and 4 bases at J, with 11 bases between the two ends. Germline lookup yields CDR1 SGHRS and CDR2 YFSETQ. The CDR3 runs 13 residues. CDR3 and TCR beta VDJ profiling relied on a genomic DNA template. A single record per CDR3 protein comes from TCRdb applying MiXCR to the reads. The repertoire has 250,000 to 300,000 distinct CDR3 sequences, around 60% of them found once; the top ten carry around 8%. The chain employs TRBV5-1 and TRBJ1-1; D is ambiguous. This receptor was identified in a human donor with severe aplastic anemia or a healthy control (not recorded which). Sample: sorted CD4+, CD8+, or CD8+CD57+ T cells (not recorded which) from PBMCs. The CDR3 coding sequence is TGCGCCAGCAGCACGACATCGTCCACTGAAGCTTTCTTT. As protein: CASSTTSSTEAFF. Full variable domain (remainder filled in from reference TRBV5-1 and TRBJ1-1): KAGVTQTPRYLIKTRGQQVTLSCSPISGHRSVSWYQQTPGQGLQFLFEYFSETQRNKGNFPGRFSGRQFSNSRSEMNVSTLELGDSALYLCASSTTSSTEAFFGQGTRLTVV.